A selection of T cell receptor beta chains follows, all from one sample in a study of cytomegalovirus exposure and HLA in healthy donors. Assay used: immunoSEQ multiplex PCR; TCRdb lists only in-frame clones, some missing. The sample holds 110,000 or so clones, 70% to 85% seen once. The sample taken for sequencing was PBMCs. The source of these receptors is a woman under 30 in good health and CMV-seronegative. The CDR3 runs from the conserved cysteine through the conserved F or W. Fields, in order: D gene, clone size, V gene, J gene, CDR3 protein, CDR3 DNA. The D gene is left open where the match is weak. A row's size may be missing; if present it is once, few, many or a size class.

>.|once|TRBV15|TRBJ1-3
CATSRPDSIGNTIYF
TGTGCCACCAGCAGACCCGACAGCATTGGAAACACCATATATTTT
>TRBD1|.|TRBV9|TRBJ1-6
CASSVQGASYNSPLHF
TGTGCCAGCAGCGTACAGGGGGCCTCCTATAATTCACCCCTCCACTTT
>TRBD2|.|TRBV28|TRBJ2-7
CASSLRTSGYEQYF
TGTGCCAGCAGTTTAAGGACTAGCGGATACGAGCAGTACTTC
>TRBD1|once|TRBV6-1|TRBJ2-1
CAVGTGFYNEQFF
TGTGCGGTAGGGACAGGCTTTTACAATGAGCAGTTCTTC
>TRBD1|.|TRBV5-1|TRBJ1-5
CASSLGQGGDQPQHF
TGCGCCAGCAGCTTGGGACAGGGGGGTGATCAGCCCCAGCATTTT
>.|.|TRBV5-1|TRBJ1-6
CASRSGYDNSPLHF
TGCGCCAGCAGATCGGGGTATGATAATTCACCCCTCCACTTT
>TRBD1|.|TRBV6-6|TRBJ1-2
CASSPFRQGDSYGYTF
TGTGCCAGCAGTCCCTTCCGACAGGGAGACTCATATGGCTACACCTTC
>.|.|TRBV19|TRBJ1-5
CAIKHEPQHF
TGTGCCATAAAACACGAGCCCCAGCATTTT
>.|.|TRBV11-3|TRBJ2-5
CASSLEPGFVRETQYF
TGTGCCAGCAGCTTAGAGCCAGGGTTTGTACGAGAGACCCAGTACTTC
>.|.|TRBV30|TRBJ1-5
CAWSVTGNQPQHF
TGTGCCTGGAGTGTAACGGGCAATCAGCCCCAGCATTTT
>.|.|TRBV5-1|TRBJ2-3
CASSLRKTHSTDTQYF
TGCGCCAGCAGCTTAAGAAAAACCCACTCCACAGATACGCAGTATTTT
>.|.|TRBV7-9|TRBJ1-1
CASSSASAGRGTEAFF
TGTGCCAGCAGCTCGGCCAGTGCGGGCCGGGGGACTGAAGCTTTCTTT
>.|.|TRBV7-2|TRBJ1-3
CASSSRGASGNTIYF
TGTGCCAGCAGCTCTCGGGGGGCCTCTGGAAACACCATATATTTT
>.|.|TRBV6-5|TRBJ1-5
CASSPRLERQPQHF
TGTGCCAGCAGTCCTCGACTGGAGAGGCAGCCCCAGCATTTT
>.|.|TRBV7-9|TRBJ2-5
CASSDRKTGTGETQYF
TGTGCCAGCAGTGATAGGAAAACAGGGACGGGGGAGACCCAGTACTTC
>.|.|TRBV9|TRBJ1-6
CASSTHRENSPLHF
TGTGCCAGCAGCACACACAGGGAGAATTCACCCCTCCACTTT
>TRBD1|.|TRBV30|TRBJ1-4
CAWCRGGAGEKLFF
TGTGCCTGGTGCAGAGGGGGCGCGGGTGAAAAACTGTTTTTT
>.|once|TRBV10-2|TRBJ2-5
CASSKVVELRETQYF
TGCGCCAGCTCAAAAGTGGTAGAGCTTCGAGAGACCCAGTACTTC
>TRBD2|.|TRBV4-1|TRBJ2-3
CASSHSSGNSDTQYF
TGCGCCAGCAGCCACAGTAGCGGGAACTCAGATACGCAGTATTTT
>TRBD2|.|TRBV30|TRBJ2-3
CAWSLAGGLDTQYF
TGTGCCTGGAGTCTAGCGGGGGGGCTGGATACGCAGTATTTT
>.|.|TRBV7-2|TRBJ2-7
CASSPHPDLSSYEQYF
TGTGCCAGCAGCCCGCACCCGGACTTAAGCTCCTACGAGCAGTACTTC
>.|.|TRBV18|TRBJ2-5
CASSPPSKRETQYF
TGTGCCAGCTCACCACCGAGCAAGAGGGAGACCCAGTACTTC
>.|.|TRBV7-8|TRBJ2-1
CASSSVKWRTYNEQFF
TGTGCCAGCAGCTCGGTAAAGTGGCGGACTTACAATGAGCAGTTCTTC
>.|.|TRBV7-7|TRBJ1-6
CASSLDRDSPLHF
TGTGCCAGCAGCTTAGACCGAGATTCACCCCTCCACTTT
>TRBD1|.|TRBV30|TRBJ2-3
CAWIKTGGTDTQYF
TGTGCCTGGATAAAAACAGGGGGCACAGATACGCAGTATTTT
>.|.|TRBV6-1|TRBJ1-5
CASSEGGGNSNQPQHF
TGTGCCAGCAGTGAAGGGGGAGGAAATAGCAATCAGCCCCAGCATTTT
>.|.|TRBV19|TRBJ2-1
CASSFYHNEQFF
TGTGCCAGTAGTTTCTACCACAATGAGCAGTTCTTC
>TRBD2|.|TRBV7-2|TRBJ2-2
CASSLTGTTNTGELFF
TGTGCCAGCAGCTTAACCGGGACTACTAACACCGGGGAGCTGTTTTTT
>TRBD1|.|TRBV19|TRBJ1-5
CASSKQGDQPQHF
TGTGCCAGTAGTAAACAGGGGGATCAGCCCCAGCATTTT
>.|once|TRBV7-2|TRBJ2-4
CASSPLPTLAKNIQYF
TGTGCCAGCAGCCCTCTTCCTACCTTAGCCAAAAACATTCAGTACTTC
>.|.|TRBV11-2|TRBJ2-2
CASRSALGAGELFF
TGTGCCAGCAGGAGTGCCCTCGGGGCCGGGGAGCTGTTTTTT
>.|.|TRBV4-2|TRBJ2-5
CASSQGLGQETQYF
TGTGCCAGCAGCCAAGGACTCGGGCAAGAGACCCAGTACTTC
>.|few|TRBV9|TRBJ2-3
CASSPRVATDTQYF
TGTGCCAGCAGCCCCCGGGTAGCCACAGATACGCAGTATTTT
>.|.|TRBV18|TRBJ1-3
CASSPLAGEPGNTIYF
TGTGCCAGCTCACCCCTGGCGGGGGAGCCTGGAAACACCATATATTTT
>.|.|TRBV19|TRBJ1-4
CASSMGGSYNEKLFF
TGTGCCAGTAGTATGGGGGGAAGTTATAACGAAAAACTGTTTTTT
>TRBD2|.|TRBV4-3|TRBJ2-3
CASSQFLRGGSTDTQYF
TGCGCCAGCAGCCAGTTTCTGCGGGGGGGAAGCACAGATACGCAGTATTTT
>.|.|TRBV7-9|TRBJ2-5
CASSLAQVETQYF
TGTGCCAGCAGCTTAGCGCAGGTGGAGACCCAGTACTTC
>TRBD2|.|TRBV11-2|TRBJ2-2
CASSPSLAGDGELFF
TGTGCCAGCAGCCCCTCACTAGCGGGGGACGGGGAGCTGTTTTTT
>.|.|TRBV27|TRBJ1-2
CASSLSESGDYGYTF
TGTGCCAGCAGTTTATCGGAAAGCGGGGACTATGGCTACACCTTC
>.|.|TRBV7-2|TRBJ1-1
CASSLDSMNTEAFF
TGTGCCAGCAGCTTGGACAGTATGAACACTGAAGCTTTCTTT
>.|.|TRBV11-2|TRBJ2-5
CASSFPWSLGGTQYF
TGTGCCAGCAGCTTCCCTTGGTCTCTAGGGGGGACCCAGTACTTC
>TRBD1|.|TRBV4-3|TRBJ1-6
CASSQEWTGTSPLHF
TGCGCCAGCAGCCAAGAGTGGACAGGGACTTCACCCCTCCACTTT
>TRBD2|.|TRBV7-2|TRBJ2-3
CASSLIQRGGTDTQYF
TGTGCCAGCAGCTTAATCCAGCGGGGGGGCACAGATACGCAGTATTTT
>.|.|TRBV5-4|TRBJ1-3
CASSSDRQPGNTIYF
TGTGCCAGCAGCTCCGACAGGCAGCCTGGAAACACCATATATTTT